Shown below are 31 T cell receptor beta chains from a single sample sequenced in a study of cytomegalovirus exposure and HLA in healthy donors. TCRdb keeps only in-frame clones here, not all; method: immunoSEQ multiplex PCR. The sample yields 110,000 to 150,000 clones, about 89% seen once. The sample comprised PBMCs. The receptors come from a man younger than 30 in good health and CMV-seronegative.

The V and J genes are TRBV6-1 and TRBJ2-7, with 8 bases matching TRBD1. This CDR3 is built from 14 residues. CDR1 is MNHNS and CDR2 is SASEGT in the germline V gene. V lost 7 bases to trimming and J lost 3 bases; unmatched junction nucleotides: 8. The CDR3 loop reads CASNRGTGIYEQYF. Here the CDR3 DNA reads TGTGCCAGCAACCGAGGGACAGGCATCTACGAGCAGTACTTC.

The rearrangement uses TRBV9 and TRBJ1-3, with D unclear. Per germline, CDR1 SGDLS and CDR2 YYNGEE. With 3 bases removed from V and 6 bases from J, the gap between germline ends came to 10 bases. The CDR3 is 13 amino acids. The CDR3: CASSAGNLNTIYF. The CDR3 bases are TGTGCCAGCAGCGCGGGAAACTTAAACACCATATATTTT.

The chain joins TRBV11-2 to TRBJ2-1; TRBD1 matches at 7 bases. Looked up from germline, CDR1 is SGHAT and CDR2 is FQNNGV. V dropped 6 bases and J dropped 4; count of bases not matched to a gene: 6. The CDR3 sequence is 14 residues long. CDR3 DNA: TGTGCCAGCAGGGGGGACAGCTCGTACAATGAGCAGTTCTTC. Translation: CASRGDSSYNEQFF.

The chain has TRBV9 and TRBJ2-2; 7 bases are a match to TRBD1. V lost 0 bases, J lost 5 bases, and 1 base stayed unmatched. The CDR3 spans 14 residues. The germline V gene encodes CDR1 SGDLS and CDR2 YYNGEE. DNA of the CDR3: TGTGCCAGCAGCGTAGAACAGGGGACCGGGGAGCTGTTTTTT. It specifies CASSVEQGTGELFF.

The J gene is TRBJ1-4, the V gene TRBV6-1; D may be TRBD1 (5 bases). The CDR3 length is 15 residues. Germline V CDR1 and CDR2: MNHNS, SASEGT. The V end lost 6 bases, the J end lost 0 bases, and 11 bases lay between the germline ends. CDR3 DNA: TGTGCCAGCAGCCGGCGGGGGGCAACTAATGAAAAACTGTTTTTT. Translated: CASSRRGATNEKLFF.

This clone occurred once. The chain joins TRBV11-3 to TRBJ2-5; 11 nucleotides match TRBD1. The CDR3 sequence is 15 residues long. Trimming removed 5 bases from V and 5 bases from J; junction bases left unmatched: 7. In germline, CDR1 is SGHNT, CDR2 YENEEA. The CDR3 is CASSDGQGARETQYF. In DNA, the CDR3 is TGTGCCAGCAGCGACGGACAGGGGGCGAGGGAGACCCAGTACTTC.

The rearrangement uses TRBV10-3 and TRBJ1-5; TRBD1 matches 7 bases. Trimming at V came to 2 bases and at J to 6 bases, leaving 4 bases not matched to a gene. The CDR3 sequence is 14 residues long. The germline gives CDR1 ENHRY, CDR2 SYGVKD. CDR3 nucleotide sequence: TGTGCCATCAGTGAGGACAGGGTGGGTCAGCCCCAGCATTTT. Amino acids: CAISEDRVGQPQHF.

CDR3 nucleotide sequence: TGTGCCAGCAGCTTAGGAGGTGCGGGGGCTGATGAGCAGTTCTTC. Translation: CASSLGGAGADEQFF. The chain links TRBV7-9 to TRBJ2-1; tentative D call: TRBD2 (7 bases). V was clipped by 1 base and J by 8 bases, with 15 bases between them. This CDR3 spans 15 amino acids. Germline-derived CDR1 and CDR2 are SEHNR and FQNEAQ (reference sequence).

The CDR3 DNA is TGTGCCAGCAGCTTAGCGCACGAAGACTACGAGCAGTACGTC. Its protein product is CASSLAHEDYEQYV. This sequence joins TRBV7-2 and TRBJ2-7; D call uncertain. Germline V gives CDR1 SGHTA, CDR2 FQGNSA. V lost 0 bases and J lost 3, with 9 bases in between. The CDR3 loop spans 14 amino acids.

The chain is built from TRBV6-1 and TRBJ2-3, with TRBD2 identical over 8 bases. The junction had 7 bases not matched to a gene; V was cut back by 8 bases and J by 3 bases. The CDR3 covers 14 residues. Germline CDR1 MNHNS, CDR2 SASEGT. CDR3 DNA sequence: TGTGCCAGCGTAGCGGGGTGGGGAACAGATACGCAGTATTTT. As protein: CASVAGWGTDTQYF.

The CDR3 DNA reads as TGTGCCAGCAGGGCCCCTCGAGGCGGTGAGCAGTTCTTC. This sequence encodes CASRAPRGGEQFF. The rearrangement joins TRBV6-5 to TRBJ2-1; no definite D call. Germline assignment: CDR1 MNHEY and CDR2 SVGAGI. The V gene lost 6 bases and the J gene lost 9 bases, with 15 bases spanning the gap. The CDR3 covers 13 residues.

The chain couples TRBV25-1 to TRBJ2-2, with D hard to call. CDR3 length: 13 residues. Germline CDR1 and CDR2: MGHDK and SYGVNS. Trimming pared 3 bases from V and 7 bases from J, leaving 9 bases between. The CDR3 bases are TGTGCCAGCAGTGACAGGTATAGCGGGGAGCTGTTTTTT. Amino acid sequence: CASSDRYSGELFF.

This clone has more than one count but fewer than ten. The chain couples TRBV6-6 to TRBJ2-7, with D possibly TRBD1 on 6 matching bases. There are 14 residues in the CDR3. Germline V gene lookup returns CDR1 MNHNY and CDR2 SVGAGI (reference sequence). Trimming took off 6 bases at V and 0 bases at J, with 12 bases between the two ends. The CDR3: CASSTGQRSYEQYV. DNA of the CDR3: TGTGCCAGCAGCACAGGACAGCGCTCCTACGAGCAGTACGTC.

The V gene is TRBV7-9, the J gene TRBJ1-3; the D gene is possibly TRBD1 (6 bases). Trimming cost V 7 bases and J 5 bases, with 21 bases left between them. CDR3 length: 16 amino acids. In germline, CDR1 is SEHNR, CDR2 FQNEAQ (reference sequence). The CDR3 region is CASNYPTGISRNTIYF. In DNA form, the CDR3 reads TGTGCCAGCAACTACCCCACAGGGATAAGCCGAAACACCATATATTTT.

This chain uses TRBV7-9 with TRBJ2-2; possible D gene TRBD1, 6 bases. Germline CDR1 reads SEHNR; CDR2 reads FQNEAQ (reference sequence). V was shortened by 2 bases and J by 6 bases, with 10 bases between the two germline ends. This CDR3 has 14 amino acids. The CDR3 reads CASSLTAGAGELFF. The CDR3 coding sequence is TGTGCCAGCAGCTTAACCGCAGGGGCCGGGGAGCTGTTTTTT. The full variable domain, rest sourced from reference TRBV7-9 and TRBJ2-2, is DTGVSQNPRHKITKRGQNVTFRCDPISEHNRLYWYRQTLGQGPEFLTYFQNEAQLEKSRLLSDRFSAERPKGSFSTLEIQRTEQGDSAMYLCASSLTAGAGELFFGEGSRLTVL.

V and J are TRBV29-1 and TRBJ1-2; weak D call: TRBD1 (6 bases). Germline values: CDR1 SQVTM, CDR2 ANQGSEA. V lost 4 bases, J lost 7 bases, and 22 bases lay in between. The CDR3 runs to 15 residues. The CDR3 region has the DNA TGCAGCGTTGGGGGTCAAAGGGCCCTAGGGGGTGGCTACACCTTC. Residues: CSVGGQRALGGGYTF.

This clone is a singleton in its sample. V is TRBV5-6 and J is TRBJ1-1; D gene uncertain. Trimming left V 4 bases short and J 7 bases short, with 20 bases between. Germline-derived CDR1 and CDR2 are SGHDT and YYEEEE. The CDR3 runs 15 residues. In DNA, the CDR3 is TGTGCCAGCAGCCCACTACGGGAATCTGTGGATGAAGCTTTCTTT. Amino acids: CASSPLRESVDEAFF.

The chain is built from TRBV6-5 and TRBJ2-2; D is possibly TRBD2 (5 bases). The CDR3 spans 15 residues. V was trimmed by 9 bases and J by 4 bases, leaving 18 bases between them. Per the germline V gene, CDR1 is MNHEY and CDR2 is SVGAGI. This CDR3 is CASRAERAGTGELFF. The CDR3 DNA is TGTGCCAGTAGAGCGGAGAGGGCGGGCACCGGGGAGCTGTTTTTT.

This chain joins TRBV7-9 and TRBJ1-2; 7 nucleotides align to TRBD1. Germline V gene sequence: CDR1 SEHNR, CDR2 FQNEAQ (reference sequence). Losses at the gene ends were 5 bases for V and 4 bases for J; bases not matched to a gene: 4. The CDR3 consists of 13 residues. CDR3 sequence reads: CASSPGQRYGYTF. CDR3 in DNA: TGTGCCAGCAGCCCGGGACAGCGCTATGGCTACACCTTC.

The CDR3 here is CASSPGLADNEQFF. The DNA of the CDR3 is TGTGCCAGCAGCCCGGGACTAGCTGACAATGAGCAGTTCTTC. V is TRBV13 and J is TRBJ2-1; the match to TRBD2 covers 9 bases. The germline CDR1 and CDR2 sequences are PRHDT and FYEKMQ (reference sequence). This CDR3 has 14 amino acids. The V segment lost 5 bases and the J segment 5 bases; nucleotides outside the gene matches: 4.

The rearrangement uses TRBV6-5 and TRBJ1-2; tentative D call: TRBD1 (5 bases). Deletions cut 2 bases from V and 8 bases from J, with 15 bases between. The CDR3 totals 14 residues. Germline assignment: CDR1 MNHEY and CDR2 SVGAGI. The CDR3 nucleotides read TGTGCCAGCAGTTACGTGTCAGGGAGGGGAGGCTACACCTTC. Translating it yields CASSYVSGRGGYTF.

A remark on this clone: This sample includes further DNA sequences coding for the same CDR3. The genes are TRBV6-5 and TRBJ1-5, with D perhaps TRBD1 (6 bases). This CDR3 is built from 15 residues. From germline, CDR1 is MNHEY and CDR2 SVGAGI. V lost 0 bases and J lost 2, with 8 bases in between. The CDR3 region is CASSYSSGGNQPQHF. DNA of the CDR3: TGTGCCAGCAGTTACTCGTCAGGGGGCAATCAGCCCCAGCATTTT.

This sequence joins TRBV2 and TRBJ1-5; no firm D call. The length of the CDR3 is 12 residues. CDR1 and CDR2 (germline): SNHLY, FYNNEI. With 4 bases removed from V and 8 bases from J, the gap between germline ends came to 9 bases. The CDR3 coding sequence is TGTGCCAGCAGTGTAACGAGGGAGCCCCAGCATTTT. This sequence encodes CASSVTREPQHF.

The rearrangement joins TRBV11-3 to TRBJ2-7; no firm D call. The CDR3 spans 12 residues. V lost 5 bases and J 0 bases, leaving 5 bases between the germline ends. Germline V CDR1 and CDR2: SGHNT, YENEEA. The CDR3 DNA follows: TGTGCCAGCAGCCGAGACTCCTACGAGCAGTACGTC. Its translation is CASSRDSYEQYV.

CDR3 in DNA: TGTGCCTGGAGTGTAAGTGGGGCCAGCTACCTAAATCAGCCCCAGCATTTT. Amino acid sequence: CAWSVSGASYLNQPQHF. The V call is TRBV30, the J call TRBJ1-5; the D gene is possibly TRBD1 (5 bases). The CDR3 has 17 residues. Trimming shortened V by 0 bases and J by 4 bases, and 19 bases separated the two germline ends. Germline loops: CDR1 GTSNPN, CDR2 SVGIG (reference sequence).

The chain employs TRBV6-1 and TRBJ1-5; weak D call: TRBD1 (6 bases). The CDR3 spans 14 residues. The V and J ends lost 6 bases and 5 bases respectively, with 14 bases between them. The V gene's germline CDR1 is MNHNS and CDR2 SASEGT. DNA for the CDR3: TGTGCCAGCAGGGGCAGGGGCCTCCATCAGCCCCAGCATTTT. Its translation is CASRGRGLHQPQHF.

This clone was counted only a few times. The chain recombines TRBV9 with TRBJ2-2; D gene uncertain. Per the germline V gene, CDR1 is SGDLS and CDR2 is YYNGEE. V gave up 4 bases and J gave up 7 bases, with 8 bases separating them. The CDR3 totals 12 residues. The CDR3 nucleotides are TGTGCCAGCAGCCCTAACGTCGGGGAGCTGTTTTTT. Its translation is CASSPNVGELFF.

The rearrangement links TRBV7-2 to TRBJ2-7, with TRBD2 matching 9 bases. CDR1 SGHTA and CDR2 FQGNSA come from the germline V gene. V trimming: 4 bases; J trimming: 2 bases; junction bases outside the gene matches: 3. The CDR3 contains 14 residues. The CDR3 nucleotides read TGTGCCAGCAGCTCGACTAGCGGACCCTACGAGCAGTACGTC. Translated: CASSSTSGPYEQYV.

V and J are TRBV6-5 and TRBJ1-2; 8 nucleotides match TRBD1. The junction had 8 bases not matched to a gene; V was cut back by 6 bases and J by 5 bases. Germline loops: CDR1 MNHEY, CDR2 SVGAGI. The CDR3 runs to 14 residues. For the CDR3, the DNA is TGTGCCAGCAGCCAAGACAGGGGTTGGTATGGCTACACCTTC. Translated, it gives CASSQDRGWYGYTF.

CDR3 sequence (DNA): TGTGCCAGCAGTTACGCGGATACGCAGTATTTT. Its protein product is CASSYADTQYF. V and J are TRBV6-5 and TRBJ2-3, with D hard to call. The CDR3 consists of 11 residues. Trimming cost V 2 bases and J 6 bases, with 3 bases left between them. Germline values: CDR1 MNHEY, CDR2 SVGAGI.

The chain has TRBV30 and TRBJ1-5; D gene ambiguous. The V and J ends lost 2 bases and 0 bases respectively, with 5 bases between them. CDR3 length: 13 amino acids. Germline-derived CDR1 and CDR2 are GTSNPN and SVGIG (reference sequence). This chain's CDR3 is CAWSYSSNQPQHF. The CDR3 DNA reads TGTGCCTGGAGTTACAGTAGCAATCAGCCCCAGCATTTT.